The clone carrying this TCR beta chain appeared once. What it binds is unknown. One junction end does not reproduce the germline sequence, and a read error may be involved. This entry belongs to a study of post-analysis software for immune sequencing data. The wider study: Some patients lacked subtype; others had relapsing-remitting, secondary progressive or progressive-relapsing disease.

Germline V gene sequence: CDR1 SNHLY, CDR2 FYNNEI. The CDR3 is made up of 14 amino acids. The TCR beta cDNA libraries contained unique molecular identifiers. Input of roughly 0.85 to 11 million T cells yielded roughly 530,000 cDNA molecules. TCRdb re-called the PCR reads through MiXCR, storing one row per CDR3 protein. The data hold about 430,000 distinct CDR3 sequences, with approximately 42% observed a single time. General observations from the study: Multiple sclerosis patients had significantly lower normalized Chao1 diversity than controls. The study found TRBV5-6, TRBV5-1 and TRBV20-1 among five TRBV segments more frequent in patients than controls.

Sample: blood. The receptor was isolated from a girl aged 2 to 10 with multiple sclerosis. This chain uses TRBV2 with TRBJ1-2, with 9 bases identical to TRBD1. DNA for the CDR3: TGTACCAGCAGTGAGCGACAGGGGGGCTATGGCTACACCTTC. Residues: CTSSERQGGYGYTF.